This record concerns one T cell receptor (beta chain) sequence. Its antigen remains unidentified. Trimming cost V 1 base and J 2 bases; bases outside gene matches: 4. From germline, CDR1 is SEHNR and CDR2 FQNEAQ (reference sequence). This CDR3 has 16 amino acids. The protocol was immunoSEQ multiplex PCR, while the TCRdb copy is restricted to in-frame clones and leaves out a portion. The sample has more than 550,000 clones; roughly nine tenths are singletons. Naive CD8 cells comprised CD45RO-negative, CCR7-positively selected cells, excluding terminally differentiated effector memory CD45RA+ cells. The entry originates in a study of shared clonotypes between healthy human individuals. Study-level background: Samples came from two female and three male donors aged 18 to 49.

Study conclusions and caveats: Rarefaction curves obtained for sorted subsets showed sequencing incomplete despite large depth.

The source material was naive CD8+ T cells sorted from blood. The chain has TRBV7-9 and TRBJ2-3; 9 bases line up with TRBD2. The receptor was derived from a man aged 25 to 40 in good health. The CDR3: CASSLGAGGNTDTQYF. The CDR3 nucleotides read TGTGCCAGCAGCTTAGGAGCGGGAGGTAACACAGATACGCAGTATTTT.